This T cell receptor beta chain derives from a study of shared clonotypes between healthy human individuals. In the study overall: Donors consisted of two women and three men between 18 and 49.

Of note for this clone: No antigen is known for it. Different DNA sequences within this sample yield the same CDR3.

Germline CDR1 SGHAT, CDR2 FQNNGV. This CDR3 has 14 amino acids. V lost 1 base and J lost 4, with 10 bases in between. Sequencing was performed with immunoSEQ multiplex PCR; in TCRdb, only in-frame clones are kept and a portion is missing. In the table there are 950,000 to 1,300,000 clones, approximately 72% of which are singletons. Whole-study results and caveats: Clonotype sharing among donors was thought likely to change with sequencing depth.

The chain has TRBV11-2 and TRBJ1-2, with D maybe TRBD1 (5 bases). The clonotype comes from a man aged 18 to 30 in good health. What was sequenced was memory CD4+ T cells sorted from blood. Subset indicated: CD45RA-negative fraction. CDR3 DNA: TGTGCCAGCAGCTTAGCGCAGGGCGGCTATGGCTACACCTTC. Amino acids: CASSLAQGGYGYTF.